This T cell receptor beta chain emerged from a study of cytomegalovirus exposure and HLA in healthy donors. General study findings and limits: Presence/absence analyses took donor sequencing depth as roughly uniform. About 180 TCR beta chains were listed as cytomegalovirus-associated. Specificity for CMV antigens was confirmed in vitro for a few of the CMV-associated chains.

The CDR3 runs 16 residues. The V gene's germline CDR1 is LGHNA and CDR2 YNFKEQ. The V and J ends lost 0 bases and 0 bases respectively, with 12 bases between them. PCR was performed using 60 Vbeta and 13 Jbeta primers. The protocol was immunoSEQ multiplex PCR, while the TCRdb copy is restricted to in-frame clones and leaves out a portion. Altogether 90,000 to 120,000 clones are present, about 80% being singletons, with the ten largest covering less than 3.5%. Comment on this clone: Its antigen is undetermined.

Every donor was a healthy person donating bone marrow. The rearrangement joins TRBV4-2 to TRBJ2-7; D call uncertain. Input material: PBMCs. This TCR derives from a man younger than 40 in good health and CMV-seropositive. The CDR3 sequence: CASSQDRPGPSYEQYF. The CDR3 bases are TGTGCCAGCAGCCAAGATCGGCCAGGCCCCTCCTACGAGCAGTACTTC.